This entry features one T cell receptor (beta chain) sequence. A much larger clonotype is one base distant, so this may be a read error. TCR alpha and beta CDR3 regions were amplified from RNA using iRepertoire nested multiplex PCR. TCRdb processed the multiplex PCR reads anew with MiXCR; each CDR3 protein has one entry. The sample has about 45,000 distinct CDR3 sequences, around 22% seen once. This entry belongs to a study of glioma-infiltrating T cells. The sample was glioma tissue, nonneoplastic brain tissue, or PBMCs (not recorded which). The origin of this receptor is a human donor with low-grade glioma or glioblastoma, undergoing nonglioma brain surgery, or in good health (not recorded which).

In DNA form, the CDR3 reads TGTGCCAGCAGCCGCGGGTCCGGCTATGAGCAGTTCTTC. Protein sequence: CASSRGSGYEQFF. The chain employs TRBV5-4 and TRBJ2-1, with D possibly being TRBD2 (5 bases). Germline-derived CDR1 and CDR2 are SGHNT and YYREEE (reference sequence). V dropped 4 bases and J dropped 8 bases, with 13 bases sitting between them. The CDR3 covers 13 residues. Together with reference TRBV5-4 and TRBJ2-1, the CDR3 gives the full variable domain: ETGVTQSPTHLIKTRGQQVTLRCSSQSGHNTVSWYQQALGQGPQFIFQYYREEENGRGNFPPRFSGLQFPNYSSELNVNALELDDSALYLCASSRGSGYEQFFGPGTRLTVL.